A selection of T cell receptor beta chains follows, all from one sample in a study of T cells in Graves' hyperthyroidism and ophthalmopathy. TCRdb re-called the multiplex PCR reads through MiXCR, storing one row per CDR3 protein. The profile shows around 580,000 distinct CDR3 sequences, more than 45% of them singletons. The specimen was peripheral blood or thyroid tissue (not recorded which). Receptor source: a young woman with Graves' hyperthyroidism. CDR3s include the opening cysteine and the closing phenylalanine or tryptophan. Fields, in order: V gene, CDR3 length, D gene, J gene, clone size, CDR3 DNA, CDR3 protein. A D gene is named only where the DNA matches it firmly. Clone size, where shown, is once, few, many, or a class for clones that have expanded.

V gene: TRBV29-1
CDR3 length: 13
D gene: -
J gene: TRBJ2-5
clone size: -
CDR3 DNA: TGCAGCAGCCAAGGACTACGTCAAGAGACCCAGTACTTC
CDR3 protein: CSSQGLRQETQYF

V gene: TRBV29-1
CDR3 length: 15
D gene: TRBD2
J gene: TRBJ2-1
clone size: few
CDR3 DNA: TGCAGCGTCGAACCTAGCGGGAGAATAGGGAATGAGCAGTTCTTC
CDR3 protein: CSVEPSGRIGNEQFF

V gene: TRBV10-3
CDR3 length: 14
D gene: TRBD1
J gene: TRBJ2-5
clone size: once
CDR3 DNA: TGTGCCATCAGTGAGGGGACAGGGGGTCAGCCCCAGTACTTC
CDR3 protein: CAISEGTGGQPQYF

V gene: TRBV5-1
CDR3 length: 14
D gene: TRBD1
J gene: TRBJ1-6
clone size: many
CDR3 DNA: TGCGCCAGCAGCTTGGACAGGGGGCGTTCACCCCTCCACTTT
CDR3 protein: CASSLDRGRSPLHF

V gene: TRBV20-1
CDR3 length: 13
D gene: -
J gene: TRBJ2-7
clone size: many
CDR3 DNA: TGCAGTGCAAAAACCGGGACCACCTACGAGCAGTACTTC
CDR3 protein: CSAKTGTTYEQYF

V gene: TRBV7-9
CDR3 length: 16
D gene: TRBD1
J gene: TRBJ1-5
clone size: once
CDR3 DNA: TGTGCCAGCAGCTTGACAGGACAGGGGCGCAATCAGCCCCAGCATTTT
CDR3 protein: CASSLTGQGRNQPQHF

V gene: TRBV29-1
CDR3 length: 12
D gene: -
J gene: TRBJ2-5
clone size: many
CDR3 DNA: TGCAGCGTTAGAGGGGGGAGGGAGACCCAGTACTTC
CDR3 protein: CSVRGGRETQYF

V gene: TRBV29-1
CDR3 length: 14
D gene: TRBD1
J gene: TRBJ1-3
clone size: once
CDR3 DNA: TGCAGCGCTACAGGGGGTGGCTCTGGAAACACCATATATTTT
CDR3 protein: CSATGGGSGNTIYF

V gene: TRBV9
CDR3 length: 15
D gene: -
J gene: TRBJ2-1
clone size: -
CDR3 DNA: TGTGCCAGCAGCGTAGTTGAGGGAGGTAAAGATGAGCAGTTCTTC
CDR3 protein: CASSVVEGGKDEQFF

V gene: TRBV29-1
CDR3 length: 13
D gene: -
J gene: TRBJ1-1
clone size: many
CDR3 DNA: TGCAGCGTAGCACGGGGTGGCAACACTGAAGCTTTCTTT
CDR3 protein: CSVARGGNTEAFF

V gene: TRBV19
CDR3 length: 13
D gene: -
J gene: TRBJ2-6
clone size: many
CDR3 DNA: TGTGCCAGTCGCTCGTATGGGGCCAACGTCCTGACTTTC
CDR3 protein: CASRSYGANVLTF

V gene: TRBV6-6
CDR3 length: 13
D gene: -
J gene: TRBJ2-5
clone size: many
CDR3 DNA: TGTGCCACCAGGAATTCCCTGGGGGAGACCCAGTACTTC
CDR3 protein: CATRNSLGETQYF

V gene: TRBV7-3
CDR3 length: 15
D gene: TRBD2
J gene: TRBJ2-7
clone size: -
CDR3 DNA: TGTGCCAGCACCTCCCCTGAGGGAGGGCCCAATGAGCAGTACTTC
CDR3 protein: CASTSPEGGPNEQYF

V gene: TRBV29-1
CDR3 length: 14
D gene: -
J gene: TRBJ1-6
clone size: -
CDR3 DNA: TGCAGCAGTGAAACCACAGCCGATAATCCACCCCTCCACTTT
CDR3 protein: CSSETTADNPPLHF

V gene: TRBV7-2
CDR3 length: 14
D gene: -
J gene: TRBJ2-3
clone size: many
CDR3 DNA: TGTGCCAGCAGCTTACTAACTAGCACAGATACGCAGTATTTT
CDR3 protein: CASSLLTSTDTQYF

V gene: TRBV10-3
CDR3 length: 12
D gene: -
J gene: TRBJ1-2
clone size: many
CDR3 DNA: TGTGCCATCAGTACCGACAGCTATGGCTACACCTTC
CDR3 protein: CAISTDSYGYTF

V gene: TRBV13
CDR3 length: 14
D gene: TRBD1
J gene: TRBJ2-5
clone size: many
CDR3 DNA: TGTGCCAGCAGCCTCCGGGACAGGGAAGAGACCCAGTACTTC
CDR3 protein: CASSLRDREETQYF